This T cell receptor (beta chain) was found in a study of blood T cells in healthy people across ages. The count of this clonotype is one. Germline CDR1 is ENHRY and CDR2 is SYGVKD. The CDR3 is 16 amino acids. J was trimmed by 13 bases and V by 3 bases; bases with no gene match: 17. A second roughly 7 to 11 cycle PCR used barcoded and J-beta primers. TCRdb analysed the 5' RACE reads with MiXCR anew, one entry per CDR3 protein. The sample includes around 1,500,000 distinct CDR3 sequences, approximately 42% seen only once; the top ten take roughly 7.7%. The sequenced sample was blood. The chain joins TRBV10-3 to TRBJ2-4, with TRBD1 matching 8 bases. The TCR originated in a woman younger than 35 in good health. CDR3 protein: CAISETGTGPTYGQYF. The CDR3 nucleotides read TGTGCCATCAGTGAAACCGGGACAGGTCCCACCTACGGGCAGTACTTC.